This entry features one TCR beta chain sequence. The authors' processing: Counts of nucleated cells, estimated from reference gene primer amplification, were obtained. Clones were read by immunoSEQ multiplex PCR, and TCRdb kept only the in-frame ones, dropping some. The V and J calls and clone size were taken over from that table, and D and trimming were inferred from the DNA. The sample has 200,000 to 300,000 clones, about 93% seen once. This sample was included in a study of blood T cell repertoires in COVID-19. Study-level information: Collection of acute and convalescent COVID-19 samples took place in the United States, Italy and Spain.

Trimming cost V 3 bases and J 11 bases, with 19 bases left between them. The CDR3 covers 15 residues. Germline values: CDR1 LNHNV, CDR2 YYDKDF (reference sequence). The chain combines TRBV15 with TRBJ1-4; D not certain. The source is a man aged 30 to 39 with COVID-19, enrolled during active disease. Input material: peripheral blood. CDR3 sequence (DNA): TGTGCCACCAGCAGGTCGTATGGGCCTGAAGAGAAACTGTTTTTT. Translated: CATSRSYGPEEKLFF.